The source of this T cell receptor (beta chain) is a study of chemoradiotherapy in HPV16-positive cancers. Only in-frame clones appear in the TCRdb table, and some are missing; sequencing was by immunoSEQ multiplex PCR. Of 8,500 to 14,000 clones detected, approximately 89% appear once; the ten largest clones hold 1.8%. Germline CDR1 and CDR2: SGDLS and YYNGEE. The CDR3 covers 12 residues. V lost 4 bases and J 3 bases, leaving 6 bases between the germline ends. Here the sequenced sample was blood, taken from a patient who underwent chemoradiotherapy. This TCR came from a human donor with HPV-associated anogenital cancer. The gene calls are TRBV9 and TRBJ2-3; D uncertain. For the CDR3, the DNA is TGTGCCAGCAGCCAAATTACAGATACGCAGTATTTT. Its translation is CASSQITDTQYF. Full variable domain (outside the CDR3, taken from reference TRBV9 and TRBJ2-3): DSGVTQTPKHLITATGQRVTLRCSPRSGDLSVYWYQQSLDQGLQFLIQYYNGEERAKGNILERFSAQQFPDLHSELNLSSLELGDSALYFCASSQITDTQYFGPGTRLTVL.